These 23 T cell receptor beta chains share one sample of origin, sequenced in a study of T cell changes during pregnancy in multiple sclerosis. TCRdb's table, derived via immunoSEQ multiplex PCR, lists solely in-frame clones and lacks some. The table shows roughly 70,000 clones, with roughly 92% occurring only once. The specimen comprised peripheral blood, sampled in the third trimester of pregnancy. These TCRs come from a female donor in good health, enrolled as a control in a pregnancy study.

The J gene is TRBJ2-1, the V gene TRBV28; 13 positions agree with TRBD2. Trimming removed 6 bases from V and 8 bases from J; junction bases left unmatched: 4. The CDR3 contains 14 residues. Germline values: CDR1 MDHEN, CDR2 SYDVKM. CDR3 protein: CASSMTSGRYEQFF. The DNA for the CDR3 is TGTGCCAGCAGCATGACTAGCGGGAGGTATGAGCAGTTCTTC.

This chain links TRBV11-2 with TRBJ1-4; tentatively, D is TRBD1 (6 bases). Trimming pared 1 base from V and 7 bases from J, leaving 7 bases between. This CDR3 is 13 amino acids long. Germline V gene sequence: CDR1 SGHAT, CDR2 FQNNGV. The CDR3 protein is CASSLGTAEKLFF. The CDR3 DNA reads TGTGCCAGCAGCTTAGGGACAGCTGAAAAACTGTTTTTT.

The chain carries TRBV7-8 and TRBJ1-2; D remains unclear. V lost 1 base and J lost 2, with 5 bases in between. The CDR3 runs to 13 residues. Per the germline V gene, CDR1 is SGHVS and CDR2 is FQNEAQ. The CDR3 DNA reads as TGTGCCAGCAGCTTAGAACGGAACTATGGCTACACCTTC. Translation gives CASSLERNYGYTF.

The chain employs TRBV10-3 and TRBJ1-2; D is uncertain. Trimming pared 6 bases from V and 7 bases from J, leaving 15 bases between. Per the germline V gene, CDR1 is ENHRY and CDR2 is SYGVKD. The CDR3 spans 13 residues. The DNA of the CDR3 is TGTGCCATCAGAGAAGACACTCCCCCTGGCTACACCTTC. It encodes CAIREDTPPGYTF.

The chain links TRBV4-2 to TRBJ2-3, with TRBD2 matching over 8 bases. The CDR3 consists of 16 residues. In germline, CDR1 is LGHNA, CDR2 YNFKEQ. With V trimmed by 2 bases and J by 8 bases, 12 bases remained unmatched. The CDR3 DNA sequence: TGTGCCAGCAGCCAATTACCGGGAGGGCAGTCCCCTACGCAGTATTTT. Protein: CASSQLPGGQSPTQYF.

J is TRBJ2-7 and V is TRBV10-2, with D tentatively TRBD2 (5 bases). Trimming left V 6 bases short and J 5 bases short, with 14 bases between. The germline gives CDR1 WSHSY, CDR2 SAAADI. The CDR3 is 13 residues long. The CDR3 nucleotides are TGCGCCAGCAGAAGCGGTGGTAGGAACGAGCAGTACTTC. Its protein is CASRSGGRNEQYF.

The V and J genes are TRBV9 and TRBJ2-1; 8 nucleotides agree with TRBD2. With V trimmed by 0 bases and J by 0 bases, 5 bases remained unmatched. There are 17 residues in the CDR3. Germline values: CDR1 SGDLS, CDR2 YYNGEE. CDR3 bases: TGTGCCAGCAGCGTAGCTCTGGCGGGGGGCTCCTACAATGAGCAGTTCTTC. It codes for CASSVALAGGSYNEQFF.

The V and J genes are TRBV18 and TRBJ1-2; 12 nucleotides align to TRBD1. The V and J ends lost 0 bases and 4 bases, in that order; junction bases with no gene match: 3. CDR1 is KGHSH and CDR2 is LQKENI in the germline V gene. This CDR3 has 16 amino acids. For the CDR3, the DNA is TGTGCCAGCTCACCACCCGGGACAGGGGGCATCTATGGCTACACCTTC. Protein product: CASSPPGTGGIYGYTF.

The chain employs TRBV19 and TRBJ1-5; a possible D gene is TRBD1 (6 bases). In germline, CDR1 is LNHDA, CDR2 SQIVND (reference sequence). V was shortened by 7 bases and J by 1 base, with 14 bases between the two germline ends. The CDR3 contains 15 residues. The CDR3 DNA follows: TGTGCCAGTACCTTATTACAGGGCAGCAATCAGCCCCAGCATTTT. As protein: CASTLLQGSNQPQHF.

This clone was observed a handful of times. The chain is built from TRBV19 and TRBJ1-6, with TRBD1 identical over 10 bases. Germline loops: CDR1 LNHDA, CDR2 SQIVND (reference sequence). The CDR3 is made up of 15 amino acids. Trimming cost V 3 bases and J 10 bases; bases outside gene matches: 6. The CDR3 DNA reads as TGTGCCAGTAGTATCCGGGACAGGGGCGGGTCACCCCTCCACTTT. Its translation: CASSIRDRGGSPLHF. Supplemented by reference TRBV19 and TRBJ1-6, the full variable domain reads DGGITQSPKYLFRKEGQNVTLSCEQNLNHDAMYWYRQDPGQGLRLIYYSQIVNDFQKGDIAEGYSVSREKKESFPLTVTSAQKNPTAFYLCASSIRDRGGSPLHFGNGTRLTVT.

As DNA, the CDR3 is TGTGCCAGCAGCGTAGAGGGACAGGTGGCTTCAGAGACCCAGTACTTC. Protein product: CASSVEGQVASETQYF. V and J are TRBV9 and TRBJ2-5; 8 nucleotides line up with TRBD1. This CDR3 spans 16 amino acids. With 0 bases clipped from V and 4 bases from J, the junction kept 8 bases outside the gene matches. The germline V gene encodes CDR1 SGDLS and CDR2 YYNGEE.

The chain is built from TRBV5-1 and TRBJ2-4; D is unclear. Germline CDR1 SGHRS, CDR2 YFSETQ. The CDR3 runs to 13 residues. Trimming stripped 8 bases from V and 0 bases from J, with 9 bases between. CDR3 sequence: CASTDLAKNIQYF. The CDR3 DNA is TGCGCCAGTACAGACCTAGCCAAAAACATTCAGTACTTC. Full variable domain (outside the CDR3, taken from reference TRBV5-1 and TRBJ2-4): KAGVTQTPRYLIKTRGQQVTLSCSPISGHRSVSWYQQTPGQGLQFLFEYFSETQRNKGNFPGRFSGRQFSNSRSEMNVSTLELGDSALYLCASTDLAKNIQYFGAGTRLSVL.

The chain recombines TRBV27 with TRBJ2-1; TRBD2 agrees at 13 bases. V lost 3 bases to trimming and J lost 0 bases; unmatched junction nucleotides: 5. CDR3 length equals 18 residues. Germline V gene lookup returns CDR1 MNHEY and CDR2 SMNVEV (reference sequence). CDR3: CASSFELAGGSSYNEQFF. CDR3 sequence (DNA): TGTGCCAGCAGTTTTGAACTAGCGGGAGGGAGCTCCTACAATGAGCAGTTCTTC.

This chain joins TRBV18 and TRBJ1-1; D ambiguous. The CDR3 has 14 amino acids. The germline CDR1 and CDR2 sequences are KGHSH and LQKENI. V was trimmed by 3 bases and J by 4 bases, leaving 12 bases between them. The CDR3 here is CASSPKGGSTEAFF. The CDR3 bases are TGTGCCAGCTCACCTAAAGGAGGAAGCACTGAAGCTTTCTTT.

The genes are TRBV28 and TRBJ1-1, with TRBD1 identical over 7 bases. V gave up 8 bases and J gave up 3 bases; unmatched junction bases: 6. Germline V gene lookup returns CDR1 MDHEN and CDR2 SYDVKM. This CDR3 has 13 amino acids. The CDR3 is CASFEGTDTEAFF. CDR3 DNA: TGTGCCAGCTTTGAGGGGACAGACACTGAAGCTTTCTTT.

This chain joins TRBV29-1 and TRBJ2-3; tentative D call: TRBD1 (6 bases). Trimming left V 5 bases short and J 0 bases short, with 15 bases between. The CDR3 runs to 15 residues. Germline CDR1 reads SQVTM; CDR2 reads ANQGSEA. The CDR3 is CSVQAGGLSTDTQYF. The CDR3 DNA follows: TGCAGCGTTCAGGCTGGGGGCCTTAGCACAGATACGCAGTATTTT.

The chain uses TRBV7-3 and TRBJ2-4; 12 nucleotides align to TRBD2. The germline V gene encodes CDR1 SGHTA and CDR2 FQGTGA. CDR3 length: 14 amino acids. With 5 bases clipped from V and 15 bases from J, the junction kept 11 bases outside the gene matches. CDR3 nucleotides: TGTGCCAGCAGCCAAGGACTAGCGGGGTCCTCTTGGTACTTC. Its translation is CASSQGLAGSSWYF.

The chain carries TRBV18 and TRBJ2-1; 8 bases are shared with TRBD2. This CDR3 contains 14 residues. Looked up from germline, CDR1 is KGHSH and CDR2 is LQKENI. The V segment lost 3 bases and the J segment 7 bases; nucleotides outside the gene matches: 5. The CDR3 bases are TGTGCCAGCTCACCCGGACTAGCAGGGAATGAGCAGTTCTTC. Amino acids: CASSPGLAGNEQFF. Full variable domain (missing parts from reference TRBV18 and TRBJ2-1): NAGVMQNPRHLVRRRGQEARLRCSPMKGHSHVYWYRQLPEEGLKFMVYLQKENIIDESGMPKERFSAEFPKEGPSILRIQQVVRGDSAAYFCASSPGLAGNEQFFGPGTRLTVL.

V is TRBV28 and J is TRBJ1-5; 8 nucleotides match TRBD1. CDR3 length: 14 amino acids. Germline CDR1 and CDR2: MDHEN and SYDVKM. The trim removed 5 bases at V and 6 bases at J, leaving 6 bases unmatched. In DNA, the CDR3 is TGTGCCAGCAGTCCCCAGGGGGCGAGTCAGCCCCAGCATTTT. Protein product: CASSPQGASQPQHF.

V is TRBV5-1 and J is TRBJ2-7, with 8 positions matching TRBD2. The CDR3 has 14 residues. Unmatched junction bases numbered 7, after V lost 5 bases and J lost 3 bases. CDR1 and CDR2 from the germline V gene are SGHRS and YFSETQ. In nucleotides, the CDR3 is TGCGCCAGCAGGTACAGCGGGGGAGTCTACGAGCAGTACTTC. As protein: CASRYSGGVYEQYF.

The chain recombines TRBV5-1 with TRBJ2-7; the D gene is possibly TRBD1 (6 bases). The CDR3 sequence is 11 residues long. CDR1 and CDR2 (germline): SGHRS, YFSETQ. V dropped 4 bases and J dropped 7 bases, with 9 bases sitting between them. Written as DNA, the CDR3 is TGCGCCAGCAGCGAGGGGGTGGAGCAGTACTTC. Translating gives CASSEGVEQYF.

The V and J genes are TRBV19 and TRBJ2-7; 9 bases agree with TRBD1. Germline CDR1 LNHDA, CDR2 SQIVND (reference sequence). The V segment lost 3 bases and the J segment 2 bases; nucleotides outside the gene matches: 5. CDR3 length equals 15 residues. The CDR3 nucleotides read TGTGCCAGTAGTATCGGGACAGGGAAAACCTACGAGCAGTACTTC. This codes for CASSIGTGKTYEQYF.

The chain is built from TRBV4-3 and TRBJ1-6, with a possible D match to TRBD1 (6 bases). The V gene's germline CDR1 is LGHNA and CDR2 YSLEER. Trimming stripped 0 bases from V and 0 bases from J, with 15 bases between. This CDR3 comprises 19 residues. CDR3 sequence: CASSQEGGRSFSYNSPLHF. In nucleotides, the CDR3 is TGCGCCAGCAGCCAAGAGGGGGGGCGGTCCTTCTCCTATAATTCACCCCTCCACTTT.